This T cell receptor (beta chain) was retrieved from a study of T-cell memory formation after mild COVID-19. Study-level information: The two donors had largely donor-specific TCR clusters.

V lost 6 bases, J lost 6 bases, and 23 bases lay in between. This CDR3 is 16 amino acids long. Germline V gene sequence: CDR1 KGHSH, CDR2 LQKENI. TCRdb ran MiXCR on the 5' RACE reads and lists one entry per CDR3 protein. The sample lists 380,000 or so distinct CDR3 sequences, about 13% occurring once. V is TRBV18 and J is TRBJ1-1; no firm D call. The clonotype was recovered from a young man who had mild COVID-19 (a few samples of this study predate the infection). Cell type and time point are not known. Sequences were obtained from PBMCs or a T cell subset sorted from them (not recorded which). The CDR3, as DNA: TGTGCCAGCTCCTTCGGTCAGGCGGCAGAAACGGCTGAAGCTTTCTTT. Translation: CASSFGQAAETAEAFF.